Following are 9 T cell receptor beta chains from one sample sequenced in a study of T-cell memory formation after mild COVID-19. MiXCR, applied by TCRdb to the 5' RACE reads, yields one record per CDR3 protein. This repertoire shows around 410,000 distinct CDR3 sequences, less than 25% found once; its top ten account for around 13%. Material for sequencing was PBMCs or a T cell subset sorted from them (not recorded which). The receptor source for this set is an adult woman who had mild COVID-19 (a few samples of this study predate the infection). Cell type and time point are not known.

This clonotype turned up a few times. The rearrangement uses TRBV7-9 and TRBJ1-4; D is unresolved. Germline V lookup: CDR1 SEHNR, CDR2 FQNEAQ (reference sequence). With 3 bases removed from V and 3 bases from J, the gap between germline ends came to 14 bases. The CDR3 consists of 16 residues. The CDR3 DNA sequence: TGTGCCAGCAGCTTCGATGGCAAAAGGTCTAATGAAAAACTGTTTTTT. Translating gives CASSFDGKRSNEKLFF.

The J gene is TRBJ1-2, the V gene TRBV25-1; D is perhaps TRBD1 (5 bases). The CDR3 has 10 amino acids. V shed 8 bases and J shed 7 bases, with 8 bases lying between them. Germline CDR1 and CDR2: MGHDK and SYGVNS. CDR3 in DNA: TGTGCCAGCCAGCAGGGTGGCTACACCTTC. Its protein is CASQQGGYTF.

This clonotype was seen a handful of times. The chain combines TRBV4-1 with TRBJ1-1; D is possibly TRBD1 (5 bases). Per the germline V gene, CDR1 is MGHRA and CDR2 is YSYEKL. CDR3 length: 15 residues. With 3 bases removed from V and 4 bases from J, the gap between germline ends came to 15 bases. The CDR3 loop reads CASSHITGFSTEAFF. Here the CDR3 DNA reads TGCGCCAGCAGCCACATAACAGGCTTTTCCACTGAAGCTTTCTTT.

A word on this clonotype: Mismatch with germline at one junction end may stem from a read error. The chain couples TRBV30 to TRBJ1-2; no clear D gene. CDR3 size: 13 residues. CDR1 GTSNPN and CDR2 SVGIG come from the germline V gene (reference sequence). The CDR3 DNA reads as TGTGCCTGGGGTGTGGAGGGTAACTATGGCTACACCTTC. Its translation is CAWGVEGNYGYTF.

This clonotype showed up just a few times. This rearrangement joins TRBV7-2 to TRBJ2-7, with 12 nucleotides matching TRBD2. The CDR3 sequence is 16 residues long. Looked up from germline, CDR1 is SGHTA and CDR2 is FQGNSA. With V trimmed by 5 bases and J by 5 bases, 10 bases remained unmatched. Here the CDR3 DNA reads TGTGCCAGCAGCCCCGACCCGGGACTAGCGGGCCACGAGCAGTACTTC. Its translation: CASSPDPGLAGHEQYF.

This clonotype was seen only a few times. The chain has TRBV12-3 or TRBV12-4 and TRBJ2-3; 15 nucleotides line up with TRBD2. V lost 5 bases to trimming and J lost 4 bases; unmatched junction nucleotides: 13. CDR3 size: 19 residues. CDR3 protein: CASSPALLGLAGGPDTQYF. The CDR3 DNA sequence: TGTGCCAGCAGTCCCGCCCTTCTGGGACTAGCGGGAGGCCCAGATACGCAGTATTTT.

The chain carries TRBV20-1 and TRBJ1-1; D uncertain. Germline V lookup: CDR1 DFQATT, CDR2 SNEGSKA (reference sequence). V was trimmed by 2 bases and J by 8 bases, leaving 15 bases between them. The CDR3 extends over 13 amino acids. CDR3 residues: CSARSLRAEEAFF. The CDR3 nucleotides read TGCAGTGCTAGATCTCTTCGGGCGGAGGAAGCTTTCTTT.

The rearrangement joins TRBV2 to TRBJ1-2; D is undetermined. CDR3 size: 11 residues. V lost 7 bases to trimming and J lost 0 bases, with 3 bases between them. Germline assignment: CDR1 SNHLY and CDR2 FYNNEI. The CDR3 bases are TGTGCCAGCACAGCTAACTATGGCTACACCTTC. This sequence encodes CASTANYGYTF.

This chain connects TRBV10-2 to TRBJ1-5; D remains ambiguous. V was shortened by 2 bases and J by 3 bases, with 2 bases between the two germline ends. The length of the CDR3 is 12 residues. Looked up from germline, CDR1 is WSHSY and CDR2 is SAAADI. CDR3 in DNA: TGCGCCAGCAGTGAGACCAATCAGCCCCAGCATTTT. It translates to CASSETNQPQHF.